Shown below are 15 T cell receptor beta chains from a single sample sequenced in a study of regulatory T cells in long-lasting Graves disease. Described time point: persistent/refractory GD, antithyroid drugs over 5 years with positive TRAb. The TCR library used RNA extracted from PBMCs. CDR3 regions were amplified by Arm-PCR using iRepertoire HTBI primers to build TCR beta libraries. TCRdb re-derived calls from the multiplex PCR reads in MiXCR, one entry per CDR3 protein. The data contain more than 350,000 distinct CDR3 sequences, roughly 23% of them singletons. Here the sequenced sample was peripheral blood mononuclear cells (PBMCs), taken when the disease was refractory, from a patient treated with antithyroid drugs. These receptors came from a female donor with Graves disease.

This clonotype was observed many times. This chain connects TRBV28 to TRBJ1-3; 7 bases match TRBD1. Germline V CDR1 and CDR2: MDHEN, SYDVKM. The CDR3 is made up of 16 amino acids. Unmatched junction bases numbered 11, after V lost 8 bases and J lost 1 base. The CDR3 DNA is TGTGCCAGCGTACCGGGACAGCTCTTTTCTGGAAACACCATATATTTT. Translated, it gives CASVPGQLFSGNTIYF.

This clonotype was recorded at least ten times. The rearrangement uses TRBV29-1 and TRBJ1-2; no clear D. CDR1 SQVTM and CDR2 ANQGSEA come from the germline V gene. Trimming stripped 4 bases from V and 2 bases from J, with 8 bases between. CDR3 size: 12 residues. CDR3 nucleotide sequence: TGCAGCGTTGCTGAGGGAAACTATGGCTACACCTTC. It yields the protein CSVAEGNYGYTF. The entire variable domain, with the rest obtained from reference TRBV29-1 and TRBJ1-2, is as follows: SAVISQKPSRDICQRGTSLTIQCQVDSQVTMMFWYRQQPGQSLTLIATANQGSEATYESGFVIDKFPISRPNLTFSTLTVSNMSPEDSSIYLCSVAEGNYGYTFGSGTRLTVV.

There are a few counts of this clonotype. The rearrangement joins TRBV24-1 to TRBJ2-2; perhaps TRBD2 as D (5 bases). V was pared by 5 bases and J by 3 bases, with 12 bases between. Germline loops: CDR1 KGHDR, CDR2 SFDVKD. This CDR3 is built from 15 residues. CDR3 amino acids: CATSGGQADTGELFF. The CDR3, as DNA: TGTGCCACCAGTGGCGGGCAGGCGGACACCGGGGAGCTGTTTTTT.

This clonotype was counted between two and nine times. V and J are TRBV7-6 and TRBJ2-5; D call uncertain. This CDR3 has 13 amino acids. In germline, CDR1 is SGHVS, CDR2 FNYEAQ. Trimming took off 3 bases at V and 0 bases at J, with 5 bases between the two ends. The CDR3 loop is CASSFRNQETQYF. The CDR3 nucleotides are TGTGCCAGCAGCTTTCGGAACCAAGAGACCCAGTACTTC.

This clonotype was recorded a few times. The chain couples TRBV4-2 to TRBJ1-2, with TRBD1 as a possible D gene (6 bases). V was shortened by 3 bases and J by 0 bases, with 14 bases between the two germline ends. CDR1 LGHNA and CDR2 YNFKEQ come from the germline V gene. This CDR3 is 16 amino acids long. The CDR3 DNA is TGTGCCAGCAGCCAGGCTACGGGACAAACTAACTATGGCTACACCTTC. Protein product: CASSQATGQTNYGYTF.

The genes are TRBV7-9 and TRBJ2-7, with D possibly being TRBD2 (5 bases). There are 14 residues in the CDR3. Trimming shortened V by 5 bases and J by 7 bases, and 18 bases separated the two germline ends. Germline CDR1 and CDR2: SEHNR and FQNEAQ (reference sequence). The CDR3, as DNA: TGTGCCAGCAGCCCGGAGGTAGCCCGCTGGGAGCAGTACTTC. Its protein product is CASSPEVARWEQYF.

This clonotype was recorded at least ten times. V usage is TRBV20-1 and J usage is TRBJ2-5; the match to TRBD2 covers 8 bases. Germline V gene data show CDR1 as DFQATT and CDR2 as SNEGSKA (reference sequence). This CDR3 is 17 amino acids long. V dropped 0 bases and J dropped 5; count of bases not matched to a gene: 14. CDR3 DNA sequence: TGCAGTGCTAGAGATACTGAGAGGAGCGGGAGTGTTGAGACCCAGTACTTC. Its translation: CSARDTERSGSVETQYF.

The V call is TRBV20-1, the J call TRBJ2-7, with D uncertain. Germline lookup yields CDR1 DFQATT and CDR2 SNEGSKA (reference sequence). Trimming removed 0 bases at V and 3 bases at J, with 6 bases between. CDR3 length: 12 amino acids. The CDR3 loop is CSAREGRYEQYF. DNA for the CDR3: TGCAGTGCTAGAGAGGGCCGCTACGAGCAGTACTTC.

This clonotype was counted only a few times. The gene calls are TRBV27 and TRBJ2-7; TRBD2 aligns across 10 bases. CDR3 length equals 14 residues. After removal of 2 bases from V and 4 bases from J, the junction contained 2 bases not matched to a gene. CDR1 is MNHEY and CDR2 is SMNVEV in the germline V gene (reference sequence). CDR3 nucleotides: TGTGCCAGCAGTTTAAGCGGGAGGGAATACGAGCAGTACTTC. It translates to CASSLSGREYEQYF.

This clonotype was picked up many times. V and J are TRBV2 and TRBJ2-5; tentative D call: TRBD1 (5 bases). Per the germline V gene, CDR1 is SNHLY and CDR2 is FYNNEI. V was cut by 6 bases and J by 5 bases, with 10 bases left in between. The CDR3 is 12 residues long. CDR3 nucleotide sequence: TGTGCCAGCAGAGGGGTAGGCGAGACCCAGTACTTC. The encoded protein is CASRGVGETQYF. Supplemented by reference TRBV2 and TRBJ2-5, the full variable domain reads EPEVTQTPSHQVTQMGQEVILRCVPISNHLYFYWYRQILGQKVEFLVSFYNNEISEKSEIFDDQFSVERPDGSNFTLKIRSTKLEDSAMYFCASRGVGETQYFGPGTRLLVL.

The V and J genes are TRBV15 and TRBJ2-2; the D gene is possibly TRBD2 (7 bases). The V and J ends lost 0 bases and 7 bases respectively, with 21 bases between them. This CDR3 has 18 amino acids. Germline V lookup: CDR1 LNHNV, CDR2 YYDKDF (reference sequence). The CDR3: CATSRDRGAGATFGELFF. The CDR3 DNA reads TGTGCCACCAGCAGAGATCGGGGGGCGGGAGCGACTTTCGGGGAGCTGTTTTTT.

In this sample, this clonotype turned up many times. This rearrangement joins TRBV28 to TRBJ1-4, with TRBD1 matching 8 bases. The CDR3 consists of 18 residues. The V gene end was trimmed by 5 bases and the J gene end by 0 bases; junction bases not matched to a gene: 11. Germline CDR1 is MDHEN and CDR2 is SYDVKM. The CDR3 loop is CASSAGTGSRATNEKLFF. The CDR3 DNA is TGTGCCAGCAGTGCTGGGACAGGAAGTAGAGCAACTAATGAAAAACTGTTTTTT.

This clonotype was observed at least ten times. The CDR3 DNA follows: TGTGCCAGCAGCCCTTCGGCAGGAGCGAACACCGGGGAGCTGTTTTTT. Its translation: CASSPSAGANTGELFF. The rearrangement links TRBV28 to TRBJ2-2; no reliable D call. V lost 6 bases to trimming and J lost 0 bases, with 14 bases between them. Germline loops: CDR1 MDHEN, CDR2 SYDVKM. The CDR3 has 16 residues.

The sample holds a few counts of this clonotype. The gene calls are TRBV6-2 or TRBV6-3 and TRBJ2-7; TRBD1 aligns across 9 bases. This CDR3 contains 15 residues. The V gene's germline CDR1 is MNHEY and CDR2 SVGEGT. Trimming took 5 bases from V and 1 from J; bases not matched to a gene: 6. CDR3 residues: CASSETGTGSYEQYF. CDR3 nucleotides: TGTGCCAGCAGTGAAACCGGGACAGGGTCCTACGAGCAGTACTTC.

This clonotype was detected many times. J is TRBJ2-5 and V is TRBV20-1; 10 bases map to TRBD2. The V and J ends lost 3 bases and 5 bases, in that order; junction bases with no gene match: 9. The CDR3 runs 15 residues. Germline values: CDR1 DFQATT, CDR2 SNEGSKA (reference sequence). Here the CDR3 DNA reads TGCAGTGCTAGCCTCCCTAGCGGGAGACAGGAGACCCAGTACTTC. Protein sequence: CSASLPSGRQETQYF.